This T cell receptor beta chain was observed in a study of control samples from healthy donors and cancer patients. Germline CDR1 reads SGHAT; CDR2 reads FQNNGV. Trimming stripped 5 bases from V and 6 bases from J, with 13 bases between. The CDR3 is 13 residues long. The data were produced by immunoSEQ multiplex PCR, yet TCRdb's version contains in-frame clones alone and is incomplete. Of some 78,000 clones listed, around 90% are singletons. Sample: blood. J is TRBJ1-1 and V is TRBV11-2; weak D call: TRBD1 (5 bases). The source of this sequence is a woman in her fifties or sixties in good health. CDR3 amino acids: CASSLMGGAEAFF. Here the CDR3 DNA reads TGTGCCAGCAGCCTCATGGGGGGGGCTGAAGCTTTCTTT.